Listed here are 3 T cell receptor beta chains from one sample, sequenced in a study of cytomegalovirus exposure and HLA in healthy donors. Primers included in the PCR were 60 Vbeta and 13 Jbeta primers. Sequencing used immunoSEQ multiplex PCR; TCRdb keeps in-frame clones, though not all of them. The sample has 100,000 to 150,000 clones, roughly four fifths seen once; the top ten hold about 3.5%. Sequences were obtained from PBMCs. The source is a woman aged 40 to 50 in good health and CMV-seropositive.

The CDR3: CAYDRGTSGANVLTF. The CDR3, as DNA: TGTGCCTATGACAGGGGAACCTCTGGGGCCAACGTCCTGACTTTC. The chain combines TRBV30 with TRBJ2-6; 8 bases match TRBD1. J was trimmed by 0 bases and V by 7 bases; bases with no gene match: 5. The CDR3 is made up of 15 amino acids. Germline V gene data show CDR1 as GTSNPN and CDR2 as SVGIG (reference sequence).

This chain joins TRBV2 and TRBJ2-2; no clear D. The V end lost 10 bases, the J end lost 1 base, and 13 bases lay between the germline ends. Per the germline V gene, CDR1 is SNHLY and CDR2 is FYNNEI. This CDR3 is built from 14 residues. In nucleotides, the CDR3 is TGTGCCACCACTCCTCTAGGGAACACCGGGGAGCTGTTTTTT. It translates to CATTPLGNTGELFF.

This clone has only a few counts. V usage is TRBV14 and J usage is TRBJ2-1; 7 bases align to TRBD2. Trimming at V came to 1 base and at J to 4 bases, leaving 10 bases not matched to a gene. Germline lookup yields CDR1 SGHDN and CDR2 FVKESK. This CDR3 comprises 17 residues. The CDR3 sequence: CASSQVVRASGYNEQFF. CDR3 sequence (DNA): TGTGCCAGCAGCCAAGTGGTTAGGGCTAGCGGATACAATGAGCAGTTCTTC.